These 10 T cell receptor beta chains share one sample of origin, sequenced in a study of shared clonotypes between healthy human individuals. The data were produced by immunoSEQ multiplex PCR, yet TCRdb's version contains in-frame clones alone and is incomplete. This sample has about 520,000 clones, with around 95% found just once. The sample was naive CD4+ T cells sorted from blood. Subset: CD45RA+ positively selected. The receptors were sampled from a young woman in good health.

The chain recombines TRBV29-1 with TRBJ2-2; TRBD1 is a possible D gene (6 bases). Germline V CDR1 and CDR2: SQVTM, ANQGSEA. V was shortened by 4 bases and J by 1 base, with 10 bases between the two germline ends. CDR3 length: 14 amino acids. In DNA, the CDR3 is TGCAGCGTTGCCCGAGGGGGGAACACCGGGGAGCTGTTTTTT. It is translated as CSVARGGNTGELFF.

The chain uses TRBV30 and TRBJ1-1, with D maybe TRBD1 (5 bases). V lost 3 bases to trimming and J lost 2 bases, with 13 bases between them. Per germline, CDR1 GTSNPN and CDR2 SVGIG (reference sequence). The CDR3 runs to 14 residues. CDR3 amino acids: CAWSSWGGNTEAFF. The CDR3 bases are TGTGCCTGGAGCTCCTGGGGGGGAAACACTGAAGCTTTCTTT.

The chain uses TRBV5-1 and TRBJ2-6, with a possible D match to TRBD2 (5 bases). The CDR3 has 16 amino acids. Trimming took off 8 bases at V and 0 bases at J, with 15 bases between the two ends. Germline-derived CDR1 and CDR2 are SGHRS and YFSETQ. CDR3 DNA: TGCGCCAGTATGGCGGAGGCCCGCTCTGGGGCCAACGTCCTGACTTTC. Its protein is CASMAEARSGANVLTF.

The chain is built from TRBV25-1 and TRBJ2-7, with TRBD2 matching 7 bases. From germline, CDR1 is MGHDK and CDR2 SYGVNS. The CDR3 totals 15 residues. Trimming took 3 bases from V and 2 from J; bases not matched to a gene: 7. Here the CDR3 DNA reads TGTGCCAGCAGTGACCCTAGCGGCCTACCCTACGAGCAGTACTTC. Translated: CASSDPSGLPYEQYF.

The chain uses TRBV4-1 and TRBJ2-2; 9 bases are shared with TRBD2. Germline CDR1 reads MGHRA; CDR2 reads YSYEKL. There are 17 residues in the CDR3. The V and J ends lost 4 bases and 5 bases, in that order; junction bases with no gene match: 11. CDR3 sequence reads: CASSLNAAGGGTGELFF. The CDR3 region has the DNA TGCGCCAGCAGCCTCAATGCAGCGGGAGGTGGTACCGGGGAGCTGTTTTTT.

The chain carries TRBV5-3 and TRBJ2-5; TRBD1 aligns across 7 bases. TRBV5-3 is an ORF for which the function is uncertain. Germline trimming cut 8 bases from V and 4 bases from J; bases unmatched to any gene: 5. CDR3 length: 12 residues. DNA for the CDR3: TGTGCCAGCCGAAGACAGGGAGAGACCCAGTACTTC. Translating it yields CASRRQGETQYF.

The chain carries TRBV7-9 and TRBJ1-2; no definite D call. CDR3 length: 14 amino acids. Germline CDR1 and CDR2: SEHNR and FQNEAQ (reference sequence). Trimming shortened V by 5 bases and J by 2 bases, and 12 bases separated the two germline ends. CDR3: CASSGTNTNYGYTF. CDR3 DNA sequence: TGTGCCAGCAGCGGAACAAACACCAACTATGGCTACACCTTC.

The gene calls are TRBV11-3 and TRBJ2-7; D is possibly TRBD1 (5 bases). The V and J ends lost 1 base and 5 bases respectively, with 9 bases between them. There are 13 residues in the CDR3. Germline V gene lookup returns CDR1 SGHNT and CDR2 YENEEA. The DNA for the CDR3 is TGTGCCAGCAGCTTAGGGCAGGGCCACGAGCAGTACTTC. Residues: CASSLGQGHEQYF.

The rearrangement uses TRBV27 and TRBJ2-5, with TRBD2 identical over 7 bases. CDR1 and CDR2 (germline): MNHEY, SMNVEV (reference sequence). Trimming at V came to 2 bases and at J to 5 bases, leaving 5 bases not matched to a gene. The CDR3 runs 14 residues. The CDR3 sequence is CASSLGAGEETQYF. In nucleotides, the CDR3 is TGTGCCAGCAGTTTAGGGGCGGGGGAGGAGACCCAGTACTTC.

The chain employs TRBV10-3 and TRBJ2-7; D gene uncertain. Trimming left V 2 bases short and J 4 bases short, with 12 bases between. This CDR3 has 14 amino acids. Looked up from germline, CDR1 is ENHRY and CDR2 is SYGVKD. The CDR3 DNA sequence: TGTGCCATCAGTGAGGGTTCCGCCGGATACGAGCAGTACTTC. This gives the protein CAISEGSAGYEQYF.